This is a list of T cell receptor beta chains from one sample in a study of blood T cell repertoires in COVID-19. Libraries were prepared by immunoSEQ multiplex PCR; TCRdb keeps only in-frame clonotypes and omits some of them. The sample lists some 130,000 clones; around 79% were seen once. Sequenced material: peripheral blood. The receptors stem from an elderly man with acute or convalescent COVID-19. Both conserved end residues are part of each CDR3. The D gene is left open where the match is weak. Size values are once, few and many counts, or a class for expanded clones, and some rows have none.

>TRBJ2-1|NA|15|TRBV30|NA
TGTGCCTGGAGTGGGACTCTGAGCTCCTACAATGAGCAGTTCTTC
CAWSGTLSSYNEQFF
>TRBJ2-7|NA|15|TRBV5-1|NA
TGCGCCAGCAGCCCTGGAAGAGGGCCTTCCTACGAGCAGTACTTC
CASSPGRGPSYEQYF
>TRBJ2-2|TRBD2|13|TRBV12-3/TRBV12-4|NA
TGTGCCAGCAGTTCCCGGGAGGCCGGGGAGCTGTTTTTT
CASSSREAGELFF
>TRBJ2-5|NA|13|TRBV9|NA
TGTGCCAGCAGCGTTAGGAGTTGGGAGACCCAGTACTTC
CASSVRSWETQYF
>TRBJ1-2|NA|15|TRBV28|once
TGTGCCAGCAGTCTTACGAGACAGAAAAATTATGGCTACACCTTC
CASSLTRQKNYGYTF
>TRBJ2-5|NA|13|TRBV5-6|NA
TGTGCCAGCAGCCTGGGACTTGTCGAGACCCAGTACTTC
CASSLGLVETQYF
>TRBJ2-5|NA|17|TRBV4-3|NA
TGCGCCAGCAGCCAAGGCGTGGCAGGGGTACTCCAAGAGACCCAGTACTTC
CASSQGVAGVLQETQYF
>TRBJ2-3|NA|16|TRBV7-8|many
TGTGCCAGCAGCTTAGGGACTATCCGAGGTGCAGATACGCAGTATTTT
CASSLGTIRGADTQYF
>TRBJ2-2|TRBD2|16|TRBV24-1|NA
TGTGCCACCAGTTCGGCGGGACTAGCGAAGACCGGGGAGCTGTTTTTT
CATSSAGLAKTGELFF
>TRBJ1-2|TRBD1|15|TRBV5-6|NA
TGTGCCAGCAGCGCACTGCGACAGGGCAACTATGGCTACACCTTC
CASSALRQGNYGYTF
>TRBJ1-2|NA|15|TRBV6-5|once
TGTGCCAGCAGTTACTCGGAGATTAGTGTCTATGGCTACACCTTC
CASSYSEISVYGYTF
>TRBJ2-1|NA|12|TRBV29-1|few
TGCAGCGTTGCAGGGGCCTACAATGAGCAGTTCTTC
CSVAGAYNEQFF
>TRBJ1-1|NA|11|TRBV6-2/TRBV6-3|NA
TGTGCCAGCAGTTACGGCCCCGAAGCTTTCTTT
CASSYGPEAFF